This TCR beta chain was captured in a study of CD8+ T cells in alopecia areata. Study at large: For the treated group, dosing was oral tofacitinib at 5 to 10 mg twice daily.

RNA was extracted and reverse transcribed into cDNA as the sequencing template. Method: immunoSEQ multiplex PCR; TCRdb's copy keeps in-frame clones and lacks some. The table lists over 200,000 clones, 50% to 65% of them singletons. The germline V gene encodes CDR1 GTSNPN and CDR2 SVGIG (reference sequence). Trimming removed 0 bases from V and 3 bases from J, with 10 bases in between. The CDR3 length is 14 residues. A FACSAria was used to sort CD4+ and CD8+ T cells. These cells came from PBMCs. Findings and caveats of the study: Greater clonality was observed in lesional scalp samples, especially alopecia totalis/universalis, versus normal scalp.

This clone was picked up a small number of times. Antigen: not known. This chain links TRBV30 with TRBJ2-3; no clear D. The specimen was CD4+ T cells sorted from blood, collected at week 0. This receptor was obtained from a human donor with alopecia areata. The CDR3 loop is CAWSVLGKTDTQYF. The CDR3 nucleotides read TGTGCCTGGAGTGTGCTAGGGAAAACAGATACGCAGTATTTT.